This TCR beta chain was found in a study of shared clonotypes between healthy human individuals. Study-level information: Per donor, CD8 memory used one plate, CD8 naive used two, CD4 memory used three and CD4 naive used three. Findings and caveats of the study: Memory subsets had estimated richness that was generally smaller than that of naive subsets. Since donors were few, the genetic and exposure-history diversity represented was limited.

Each of the donors was a healthy adult who was HIV-negative and had not had a recent acute infection or vaccination. Germline V gene data show CDR1 as SSHAT and CDR2 as FNYEAQ (reference sequence). CDR3 size: 14 residues. V lost 1 base and J lost 7, with 10 bases in between. Comment on this clone: The antigen is not known.

Assay used: immunoSEQ multiplex PCR; TCRdb lists only in-frame clones, some missing. This sample yields approximately 740,000 clones, of which approximately 79% are seen a single time; around 1.6% belongs to the top ten. The clonotype was recovered from a woman aged 25-40 years in good health. The sequenced sample consisted of memory CD4+ T cells sorted from blood. Specified subset: CD45RA-negative fraction. This chain connects TRBV7-7 to TRBJ2-2; no clear D. The CDR3 nucleotides read TGTGCCAGCAGCTTAGGCGCTAGGGACGGGGAGCTGTTTTTT. It specifies CASSLGARDGELFF.